The rows below give T cell receptor beta chains drawn from one sample of a study of graft-versus-host responses after intestinal transplantation. TCRdb keeps only in-frame clones here, not all; method: immunoSEQ multiplex PCR. The table has roughly 99,000 clones, about 84% seen once; the top ten hold around 1.4%. This specimen was PBMCs, taken 255 days after intestinal transplant. These receptors all come from a human patient who received an intestinal transplant, so some T cells may come from the graft donor. Each CDR3 is given with its conserved first and last residue. The D gene is left open where the match is weak. Rows give clone size only sometimes, using once, few, many, or a class for an expanded clone.

J | D | size | V | CDR3 | DNA
TRBJ1-5 | NA | NA | TRBV10-3 | CAISDGNSNQPQHF | TGTGCCATCAGTGATGGGAATAGCAATCAGCCCCAGCATTTT
TRBJ2-7 | NA | NA | TRBV2 | CASSGRPGQIPYEQYF | TGTGCCAGCAGCGGGAGGCCGGGACAAATTCCCTACGAGCAGTACTTC
TRBJ2-7 | NA | NA | TRBV2 | CASSAGEVGYEQYF | TGTGCCAGCAGTGCAGGGGAGGTCGGCTACGAGCAGTACTTC
TRBJ1-2 | NA | NA | TRBV15 | CATSRPGSYYGYTF | TGTGCCACCAGCAGACCCGGGAGTTACTATGGCTACACCTTC
TRBJ2-2 | TRBD2 | NA | TRBV7-9 | CASSLALGEGTGELFF | TGTGCCAGCAGCTTAGCGCTCGGGGAGGGCACCGGGGAGCTGTTTTTT
TRBJ1-1 | TRBD1 | NA | TRBV9 | CASSPRDRILGEAFF | TGTGCCAGCAGCCCCCGGGACAGGATATTGGGTGAAGCTTTCTTT
TRBJ1-5 | NA | NA | TRBV27 | CASSRTGSNQPQHF | TGTGCCAGCAGCCGGACGGGGAGCAATCAGCCCCAGCATTTT
TRBJ1-1 | NA | NA | TRBV4-1 | CASSQGSLNTEAFF | TGCGCCAGCAGTCAAGGCAGCTTGAACACTGAAGCTTTCTTT
TRBJ2-5 | TRBD2 | NA | TRBV19 | CASSAGLATETQYF | TGTGCCAGTAGTGCGGGACTAGCGACGGAGACCCAGTACTTC
TRBJ1-3 | NA | NA | TRBV18 | CASSPQGSGNTIYF | TGTGCCAGCTCACCACAGGGATCTGGAAACACCATATATTTT
TRBJ2-1 | TRBD1 | once | TRBV7-9 | CASSPPGTGVNEQFF | TGTGCCAGCAGCCCCCCCGGGACAGGGGTCAATGAGCAGTTCTTC
TRBJ1-5 | TRBD1 | NA | TRBV5-1 | CASSLDRGQPQHF | TGCGCCAGCAGCTTGGACAGGGGTCAGCCCCAGCATTTT
TRBJ1-2 | NA | NA | TRBV6-5 | CASNEDRSVSGYTF | TGTGCCAGCAATGAAGACAGATCCGTCTCTGGCTACACCTTC
TRBJ2-4 | TRBD1 | NA | TRBV4-1 | CASSHEPGTENIQYF | TGCGCCAGCAGCCACGAACCTGGGACAGAAAACATTCAGTACTTC
TRBJ2-7 | NA | NA | TRBV7-9 | CASSPPLGEQYF | TGTGCCAGCAGCCCCCCCTTAGGCGAGCAGTACTTC
TRBJ2-1 | TRBD2 | NA | TRBV6-4 | CASSEASGEEDEQFF | TGTGCCAGCAGTGAGGCTAGCGGGGAGGAAGATGAGCAGTTCTTC
TRBJ1-1 | NA | NA | TRBV6-6 | CASSWGVGAEAFF | TGTGCCAGCAGTTGGGGGGTCGGGGCTGAAGCTTTCTTT
TRBJ2-7 | NA | NA | TRBV7-8 | CASSPRRGNYEQYF | TGTGCCAGCAGCCCCCGGAGGGGTAACTACGAGCAGTACTTC
TRBJ2-5 | NA | NA | TRBV13 | CASSGAQETQYF | TGTGCCAGCAGCGGGGCGCAAGAGACCCAGTACTTC
TRBJ2-1 | NA | NA | TRBV28 | CASSLRTTSYNEQFF | TGTGCCAGCAGTTTAAGGACTACCTCCTACAATGAGCAGTTCTTC
TRBJ1-1 | NA | NA | TRBV2 | CASSGGGATRTEAFF | TGTGCCAGCAGTGGAGGGGGAGCTACCAGGACTGAAGCTTTCTTT
TRBJ2-1 | NA | NA | TRBV28 | CASSLQGGRNEQFF | TGTGCCAGCAGTTTACAAGGGGGGAGGAATGAGCAGTTCTTC
TRBJ2-6 | NA | few | TRBV9 | CASSVDISGANVLTF | TGTGCCAGCAGCGTAGACATCTCTGGGGCCAACGTCCTGACTTTC
TRBJ2-1 | TRBD2 | NA | TRBV28 | CASSLSTSGGATGNEQFF | TGTGCCAGCAGTTTATCTACCAGCGGGGGGGCCACAGGCAATGAGCAGTTCTTC
TRBJ2-5 | NA | once | TRBV6-1 | CASSASPETQYF | TGTGCCAGCAGTGCCAGTCCGGAGACCCAGTACTTC
TRBJ2-3 | NA | NA | TRBV10-1 | CASSESIGRADTQYF | TGCGCCAGCAGTGAGTCAATAGGGCGCGCAGATACGCAGTATTTT
TRBJ1-1 | NA | NA | TRBV13 | CASSLGPPGEVNTEAFF | TGTGCCAGCAGCCTCGGACCCCCAGGGGAGGTGAACACTGAAGCTTTCTTT
TRBJ2-3 | TRBD2 | NA | TRBV7-9 | CASSSRAGGPVADTQYF | TGTGCCAGCAGCTCTCGAGCGGGAGGGCCTGTAGCAGATACGCAGTATTTT
TRBJ1-6 | NA | once | TRBV6-1 | CASSAGQRLNSPLHF | TGTGCCAGCAGTGCAGGACAGCGACTTAATTCACCCCTCCACTTT
TRBJ2-5 | TRBD2 | NA | TRBV28 | CASSYSGGNQETQYF | TGTGCCAGCAGCTACTCGGGGGGGAATCAAGAGACCCAGTACTTC
TRBJ2-5 | NA | NA | TRBV20-1 | CSANSQETQYF | TGCAGTGCTAATTCCCAAGAGACCCAGTACTTC
TRBJ2-1 | TRBD2 | NA | TRBV15 | CATSKSSGGASYNEQFF | TGTGCCACCAGCAAGTCTAGCGGGGGGGCCTCCTACAATGAGCAGTTCTTC
TRBJ2-4 | TRBD1 | NA | TRBV11-1 | CASSAGAGGAKNIQYF | TGTGCCAGCAGCGCCGGAGCAGGGGGAGCCAAAAACATTCAGTACTTC
TRBJ2-5 | NA | NA | TRBV5-1 | CASSLGDMRETQYF | TGCGCCAGCAGCTTGGGTGACATGAGGGAGACCCAGTACTTC
TRBJ1-1 | TRBD1 | NA | TRBV5-6 | CASSPDRITMNTEAFF | TGTGCCAGCAGCCCGGACAGGATCACAATGAACACTGAAGCTTTCTTT
TRBJ2-4 | TRBD2 | NA | TRBV27 | CASSSSGGSLAKNIQYF | TGTGCCAGCAGTTCTAGCGGGGGGTCGCTAGCCAAAAACATTCAGTACTTC
TRBJ2-2 | NA | NA | TRBV27 | CATQGGLYTGELFF | TGTGCCACACAGGGAGGTCTTTACACCGGGGAGCTGTTTTTT
TRBJ2-7 | NA | NA | TRBV11-2 | CASSLYGLDEQYF | TGTGCCAGCAGCTTATACGGTCTGGACGAGCAGTACTTC
TRBJ1-2 | TRBD1 | NA | TRBV5-4 | CASSADRAYGYTF | TGTGCCAGCAGCGCGGACAGGGCCTATGGCTACACCTTC
TRBJ1-6 | NA | NA | TRBV25-1 | CASSESLGGSPLHF | TGTGCCAGCAGTGAATCGCTGGGAGGTTCACCCCTCCACTTT
TRBJ1-2 | TRBD1 | NA | TRBV14 | CASSRGQGVNRDGYTF | TGTGCCAGCAGCCGCGGACAGGGGGTGAATAGGGATGGCTACACCTTC
TRBJ2-3 | NA | few | TRBV5-1 | CASSLTLTGWSTDTQYF | TGCGCCAGCAGCTTGACATTAACAGGGTGGAGCACAGATACGCAGTATTTT